The 15 T cell receptor beta chains below were found in one sample sequenced in a study of monozygotic twins with cystic fibrosis. Profiled with immunoSEQ multiplex PCR; TCRdb holds only in-frame clones, not every one. The data show 20,000 or so clones, about 97% seen once. Sequences were obtained from blood. Receptors originate from a woman younger than 45 with cystic fibrosis.

This sequence joins TRBV14 and TRBJ1-5, with D perhaps matching TRBD1 (6 bases). CDR3 length equals 19 residues. The V gene's germline CDR1 is SGHDN and CDR2 FVKESK. Deletions cut 1 base from V and 4 bases from J, with 23 bases between. The CDR3 protein is CASSQVRRSQGRLNQPQHF. The DNA of the CDR3 is TGTGCCAGCAGCCAAGTACGCCGAAGCCAGGGGCGTTTAAATCAGCCCCAGCATTTT.

The gene calls are TRBV29-1 and TRBJ1-4, with a weak D call TRBD1 (5 bases). Deletions cut 4 bases from V and 3 bases from J, with 9 bases between. The CDR3 runs to 13 residues. Per the germline V gene, CDR1 is SQVTM and CDR2 is ANQGSEA. DNA of the CDR3: TGCAGCGTTGCACAGGTCGCTAATGAAAAACTGTTTTTT. Its translation: CSVAQVANEKLFF.

Remarks on this clone: The junction does not match germline at one end; this may be a read error. V is TRBV7-7 and J is TRBJ1-5; possible D gene TRBD1, 5 bases. The germline gives CDR1 SSHAT, CDR2 FNYEAQ (reference sequence). The CDR3 is 17 amino acids. The CDR3 DNA is TGTGCTAGCAGCCGAGGGGAGGGGCCCCTAAGCAATCAGCCCCAGCATTTT. This gives the protein CASSRGEGPLSNQPQHF.

This rearrangement joins TRBV20-1 to TRBJ1-2; D remains unclear. CDR1 is DFQATT and CDR2 is SNEGSKA in the germline V gene (reference sequence). The length of the CDR3 is 10 residues. The V and J ends lost 8 bases and 7 bases respectively, with 11 bases between them. CDR3 coding DNA: TGCAGTTGTAGGGTCGTTGGCTACACCTTC. It specifies CSCRVVGYTF.

The chain has TRBV4-1 and TRBJ2-1; no definite D call. V lost 0 bases to trimming and J lost 7 bases, with 16 bases between them. This CDR3 comprises 16 residues. Germline CDR1 and CDR2: MGHRA and YSYEKL. CDR3 sequence (DNA): TGCGCCAGCAGCCAAGAAGGCTCTCGCATGGGGAATGAGCAGTTCTTC. It encodes CASSQEGSRMGNEQFF.

The V call is TRBV27, the J call TRBJ2-1, with 9 bases aligning to TRBD2. The V and J ends lost 8 bases and 3 bases, in that order; junction bases with no gene match: 2. This CDR3 contains 13 residues. CDR1 is MNHEY and CDR2 is SMNVEV in the germline V gene (reference sequence). The CDR3 DNA reads TGTGCCAGCGGGACTAGCAACTACAATGAGCAGTTCTTC. This gives the protein CASGTSNYNEQFF.

The chain employs TRBV2 and TRBJ1-2, with TRBD1 matching 11 bases. The germline gives CDR1 SNHLY, CDR2 FYNNEI. This CDR3 is 14 amino acids long. After removal of 8 bases from V and 7 bases from J, the junction contained 9 bases not matched to a gene. The DNA for the CDR3 is TGTGCCAGCCTTAGAGGACAGGGGGCACTTGGCTACACCTTC. Amino acids: CASLRGQGALGYTF.

V gene TRBV13 combines with J gene TRBJ2-2; D is unclear. Germline V lookup: CDR1 PRHDT, CDR2 FYEKMQ (reference sequence). This CDR3 has 12 amino acids. V dropped 6 bases and J dropped 1 base, with 3 bases sitting between them. The DNA of the CDR3 is TGTGCCAGCAGTAAGAACACCGGGGAGCTGTTTTTT. This encodes CASSKNTGELFF.

This chain's CDR3 is CASSLSSTGEAFF. The CDR3 region has the DNA TGTGCCAGCAGCTTAAGTAGTACAGGCGAAGCTTTCTTT. The V call is TRBV7-9, the J call TRBJ1-1; tentatively, D is TRBD1 (5 bases). This CDR3 is built from 13 residues. Deletions cut 2 bases from V and 8 bases from J, with 12 bases between. From germline, CDR1 is SEHNR and CDR2 FQNEAQ (reference sequence).

The chain joins TRBV5-5 to TRBJ1-1, with a possible D match to TRBD1 (5 bases). The length of the CDR3 is 14 residues. V shed 0 bases and J shed 10 bases, with 16 bases lying between them. From germline, CDR1 is SGHKS and CDR2 YYEKEE (reference sequence). This chain's CDR3 is CASSLALGEGRAFF. Here the CDR3 DNA reads TGTGCCAGCAGCTTGGCATTGGGGGAGGGGCGAGCTTTCTTT.

The chain combines TRBV4-2 with TRBJ1-1, with a tentative D call TRBD1 (6 bases). Germline CDR1 LGHNA, CDR2 YNFKEQ. Trimming pared 4 bases from V and 4 bases from J, leaving 22 bases between. The CDR3 extends over 17 amino acids. The CDR3 DNA follows: TGTGCCAGCAGCCTTATTCAGGGGCGGGGGTGGACCACTGAAGCTTTCTTT. It yields the protein CASSLIQGRGWTTEAFF.

This clone was found a few times. V is TRBV16 and J is TRBJ2-3, with D unresolved. The CDR3 extends over 12 amino acids. Germline assignment: CDR1 KGHSY and CDR2 FQNENV. V shed 4 bases and J shed 8 bases, with 10 bases lying between them. Written as DNA, the CDR3 is TGTGCCAGCAGCCCCGGTCAAGGTACGCAGTATTTT. Its protein product is CASSPGQGTQYF.

This sequence joins TRBV7-9 and TRBJ1-6; 7 bases map to TRBD1. Germline values: CDR1 SEHNR, CDR2 FQNEAQ (reference sequence). This CDR3 comprises 15 residues. Trimming removed 6 bases from V and 8 bases from J; junction bases left unmatched: 10. The CDR3 nucleotides are TGTGCCAGCAGTCGGTCCGGGACAGCCGATTCACCCCTCCACTTT. This gives the protein CASSRSGTADSPLHF. The variable domain in full, completed from reference TRBV7-9 and TRBJ1-6, reads DTGVSQNPRHKITKRGQNVTFRCDPISEHNRLYWYRQTLGQGPEFLTYFQNEAQLEKSRLLSDRFSAERPKGSFSTLEIQRTEQGDSAMYLCASSRSGTADSPLHFGNGTRLTVT.

The rearrangement uses TRBV7-6 and TRBJ2-5; no reliable D call. The CDR3 is 13 residues long. Germline V CDR1 and CDR2: SGHVS, FNYEAQ. V lost 2 bases, J lost 5 bases, and 9 bases lay in between. The CDR3 sequence is CASSLFGYETQYF. The CDR3 DNA sequence: TGTGCCAGCAGCTTATTCGGGTATGAGACCCAGTACTTC. Based on the CDR3 plus reference TRBV7-6 and TRBJ2-5, the full variable domain is GAGVSQSPRYKVTKRGQDVALRCDPISGHVSLYWYRQALGQGPEFLTYFNYEAQQDKSGLPNDRFSAERPEGSISTLTIQRTEQRDSAMYRCASSLFGYETQYFGPGTRLLVL.

The rearrangement joins TRBV2 to TRBJ2-1; 9 bases align to TRBD2. V lost 2 bases and J lost 2; bases outside the gene matches: 4. The CDR3 is made up of 16 amino acids. The germline V gene encodes CDR1 SNHLY and CDR2 FYNNEI. DNA of the CDR3: TGTGCCAGCAGTGAAATTATAGCGGGGGCCTACAATGAGCAGTTCTTC. Protein sequence: CASSEIIAGAYNEQFF.